The 12 T cell receptor beta chains presented below share a single source sample, sequenced in a study of tumor-infiltrating lymphocytes in primary liver carcinoma. Both blood RNA, taken from unsorted whole blood, and germline DNA were extracted. Priming with a constant-region primer yielded TCR beta cDNA from roughly 500 ng total RNA. For TCR beta, libraries were produced by three nested multiplex PCR rounds using slightly modified ARM-PCR. A C-beta reverse primer and TRBV1-TRBV30 forward primers served in each of the first two PCR rounds, at 10 cycles apiece. TCRdb fed the multiplex PCR reads into MiXCR, producing one record per CDR3 protein. The sample has 180,000 or so distinct CDR3 sequences, about 55% seen once. Sample: peripheral blood. These receptors all come from a man aged 40-55 years with primary liver carcinoma and hepatitis B virus infection.

V gene TRBV29-1 combines with J gene TRBJ2-5; TRBD2 matches 8 bases. Losses at the gene ends were 6 bases for V and 3 bases for J; bases not matched to a gene: 12. Germline V gene sequence: CDR1 SQVTM, CDR2 ANQGSEA. The CDR3 length is 15 residues. The CDR3 nucleotides read TGCAGCGTCGCCTTGTACGGGAGGGCCAAAGAGACCCAGTACTTC. As protein: CSVALYGRAKETQYF.

J is TRBJ2-7 and V is TRBV28; TRBD1 matches 9 bases. CDR1 is MDHEN and CDR2 is SYDVKM in the germline V gene. V dropped 6 bases and J dropped 3; count of bases not matched to a gene: 6. The CDR3 is made up of 14 amino acids. Here the CDR3 reads CASRRGQGVYEQYF. The CDR3 region has the DNA TGTGCCAGCAGAAGGGGACAGGGAGTCTACGAGCAGTACTTC.

Details on this clonotype: A much larger clone lies a single base off, so this may be a read error. The chain is built from TRBV29-1 and TRBJ2-7, with 8 bases lining up with TRBD2. The CDR3 consists of 14 residues. Germline values: CDR1 SQVTM, CDR2 ANQGSEA. DNA of the CDR3: TGCAACGTTGATTTAACTAGCGGCTCCTACGAGCAGTACTTC. It yields the protein CNVDLTSGSYEQYF.

The chain carries TRBV6-2 or TRBV6-3 and TRBJ2-3; TRBD2 matches at 14 bases. The V gene end was trimmed by 5 bases and the J gene end by 5 bases; junction bases not matched to a gene: 15. Germline V gene data show CDR1 as MNHEY and CDR2 as SVGEGT. The CDR3 is made up of 19 amino acids. The CDR3 nucleotides are TGTGCCAGCAGTCTCTCGACTAGCGGGAGGGCCTTTGGTGTAGATACGCAGTATTTT. Translating it yields CASSLSTSGRAFGVDTQYF.

V usage is TRBV11-2 and J usage is TRBJ2-7; 9 bases match TRBD2. The germline CDR1 and CDR2 sequences are SGHAT and FQNNGV. This CDR3 has 15 amino acids. Trimming removed 3 bases from V and 6 bases from J; junction bases left unmatched: 9. This CDR3 is CASSFIAGAGSEQYF. In DNA form, the CDR3 reads TGTGCCAGCAGCTTTATAGCGGGAGCTGGATCCGAGCAGTACTTC.

J is TRBJ2-5 and V is TRBV6-1; D is unclear. The CDR3 sequence is 13 residues long. The germline V gene encodes CDR1 MNHNS and CDR2 SASEGT. Trimming took off 1 base at V and 8 bases at J, with 11 bases between the two ends. The CDR3 region has the DNA TGTGCCAGCAGTGAAGTAGGCGGAGATACCCAGTACTTC. Translated: CASSEVGGDTQYF.

This sequence joins TRBV6-5 and TRBJ2-5, with D possibly being TRBD2 (6 bases). Germline V gene data show CDR1 as MNHEY and CDR2 as SVGAGI. The V and J ends lost 2 bases and 4 bases respectively, with 11 bases between them. CDR3 length: 14 amino acids. CDR3 coding DNA: TGTGCCAGCAGTTACGGAGGGGCGGGAGAGACCCAGTACTTC. It is translated as CASSYGGAGETQYF.

In the case of this clonotype: A much larger clone lies a single base off, so this may be a read error. The chain recombines TRBV11-1 with TRBJ2-3; maybe TRBD2 (5 bases). CDR1 SGHAT and CDR2 FQDESV come from the germline V gene (reference sequence). The CDR3 is 13 amino acids. The CDR3 nucleotides read TGTGCCTGCAGCGCGACGGGGTGGGATACGCAGTATTTT. It codes for CACSATGWDTQYF.

This chain joins TRBV11-2 and TRBJ2-5; D gene ambiguous. CDR1 SGHAT and CDR2 FQNNGV come from the germline V gene. V gave up 5 bases and J gave up 5 bases, with 12 bases separating them. This CDR3 comprises 13 residues. The CDR3 region has the DNA TGTGCCAGCAGCAACATTCTAGGGGAGACCCAGTACTTC. Its protein is CASSNILGETQYF.

The count of this clonotype is one. One junction end disagrees with the germline gene, perhaps due to a read error. The V gene is TRBV6-1, the J gene TRBJ2-7, with D unclear. This CDR3 has 14 amino acids. The V gene's germline CDR1 is MNHNS and CDR2 SASEGT. CDR3 sequence reads: CASKKVAALYEQCF. CDR3 nucleotides: TGTGCCAGTAAGAAAGTGGCCGCGCTCTACGAGCAGTGCTTC.

Comment on this clonotype: A much larger clone is a single base away; this may be a read error. The chain has TRBV11-3 and TRBJ2-3; 9 bases are shared with TRBD1. The CDR3 has 15 amino acids. V trimming: 5 bases; J trimming: 2 bases; junction bases outside the gene matches: 5. Germline assignment: CDR1 SGHNT and CDR2 YENEEA. The CDR3 here is CASSTGTGITDTQYF. DNA of the CDR3: TGTGCCAGCAGCACCGGGACAGGGATCACAGATACGCAGTATTTT.

This sequence joins TRBV5-1 and TRBJ2-3; a weak D match, TRBD2 (5 bases). Germline CDR1 SGHRS, CDR2 YFSETQ. The CDR3 length is 15 residues. V gave up 3 bases and J gave up 0 bases, with 11 bases separating them. CDR3 coding DNA: TGCGCCAGCAGCTCGCTCGAGCGGAGCACAGATACGCAGTATTTT. This gives the protein CASSSLERSTDTQYF.